This T cell receptor (beta chain) is drawn from a study of cytomegalovirus exposure and HLA in healthy donors. Overall study findings and caveats: An analysis done earlier found most TCR beta V segments productive about 87% or about 30% of the time. More clonal expansion characterized HLA-associated TCR beta chains than equally common others in a later analysis.

This PCR relied on a set of 60 Vbeta primers and 13 Jbeta primers. This table comes from immunoSEQ multiplex PCR, and its TCRdb copy is limited to in-frame clones, with some not included. The data hold about 110,000 clones, with 80% to 85% observed a single time. The sample holds one count of this clone. Antigen: not known. This sequence originates from a woman aged 55-69 years in good health and CMV-seropositive. Sequencing input: PBMCs.

The CDR3 DNA follows: TGTGCCAGCAGCCTAGGACAGGGGGGACAGTTCGGGGAGCTGTTTTTT. Protein product: CASSLGQGGQFGELFF. The V gene is TRBV14, the J gene TRBJ2-2; 10 bases fit TRBD1. The J segment lost 7 bases and the V segment lost 4 bases, leaving 9 bases of the junction unmatched. This CDR3 region has 16 residues. Germline CDR1 and CDR2: SGHDN and FVKESK. Combining the CDR3 with reference TRBV14 and TRBJ2-2 gives the whole variable domain EAGVTQFPSHSVIEKGQTVTLRCDPISGHDNLYWYRRVMGKEIKFLLHFVKESKQDESGMPNNRFLAERTGGTYSTLKVQPAELEDSGVYFCASSLGQGGQFGELFFGEGSRLTVL.